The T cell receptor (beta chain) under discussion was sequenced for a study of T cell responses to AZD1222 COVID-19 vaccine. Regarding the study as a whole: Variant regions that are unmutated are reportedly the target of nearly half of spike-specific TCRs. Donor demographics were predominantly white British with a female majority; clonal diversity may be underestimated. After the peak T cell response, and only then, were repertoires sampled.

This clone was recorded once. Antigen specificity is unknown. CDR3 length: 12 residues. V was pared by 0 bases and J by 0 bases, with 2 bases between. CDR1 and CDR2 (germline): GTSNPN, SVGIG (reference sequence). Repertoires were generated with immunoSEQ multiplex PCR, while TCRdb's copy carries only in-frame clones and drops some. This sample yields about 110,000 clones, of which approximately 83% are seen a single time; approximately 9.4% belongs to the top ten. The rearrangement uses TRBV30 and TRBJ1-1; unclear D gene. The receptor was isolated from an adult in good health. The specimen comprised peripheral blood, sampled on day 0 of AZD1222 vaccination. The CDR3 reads CAWSVMNTEAFF. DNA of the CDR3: TGTGCCTGGAGTGTTATGAACACTGAAGCTTTCTTT. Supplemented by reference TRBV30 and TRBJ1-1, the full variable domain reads SQTIHQWPATLVQPVGSPLSLECTVEGTSNPNLYWYRQAAGRGLQLLFYSVGIGQISSEVPQNLSASRPQDRQFILSSKKLLLSDSGFYLCAWSVMNTEAFFGQGTRLTVV.